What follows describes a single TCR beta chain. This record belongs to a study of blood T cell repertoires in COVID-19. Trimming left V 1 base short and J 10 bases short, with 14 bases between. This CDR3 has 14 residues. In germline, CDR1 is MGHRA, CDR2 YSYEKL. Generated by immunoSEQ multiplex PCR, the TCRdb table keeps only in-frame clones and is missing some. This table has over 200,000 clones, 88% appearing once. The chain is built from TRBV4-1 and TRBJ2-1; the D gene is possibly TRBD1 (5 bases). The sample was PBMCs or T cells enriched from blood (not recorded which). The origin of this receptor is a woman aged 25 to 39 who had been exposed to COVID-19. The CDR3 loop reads CASSQGGAGWEQFF. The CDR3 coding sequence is TGCGCCAGCAGCCAAGGTGGGGCAGGGTGGGAGCAGTTCTTC.